These T cell receptor beta chains were read from a single sample in a study of T cells in localized non-small cell lung cancer. Data came from immunoSEQ multiplex PCR; TCRdb stores just in-frame clones and leaves some out. This sample has tens of thousands of clones, with 88% found just once. The sample in question was peripheral blood, obtained before any cancer treatment. The receptor source for this set is a woman aged 35-70 years with stage I squamous cell lung carcinoma. CDR3s include the opening cysteine and the closing phenylalanine or tryptophan. A D gene is named only where the DNA matches it firmly. Expanded clones get a size class; other rows say once, few or many, or leave the size out.

CDR3 DNA: TGTGCCAGCAGCTCCGGGACAGGGGGCAGAGGCACAGATACGCAGTATTTT
CDR3 protein: CASSSGTGGRGTDTQYF
V gene: TRBV5-4
J gene: TRBJ2-3
clone size: -
D gene: TRBD1

CDR3 DNA: TGTGCCAGCAAAGAAGGTCGGGGTGACCAAGAGACCCAGTACTTC
CDR3 protein: CASKEGRGDQETQYF
V gene: TRBV27
J gene: TRBJ2-5
clone size: -
D gene: -

CDR3 DNA: TGCGCCCCGTCAAAACTGGGGGAGTACGAGCAGTACTTC
CDR3 protein: CAPSKLGEYEQYF
V gene: TRBV23-1
J gene: TRBJ2-7
clone size: -
D gene: -

CDR3 DNA: TGTGCCAGCAGTTTAATACAGGAGGGCACTGAAGCTTTCTTT
CDR3 protein: CASSLIQEGTEAFF
V gene: TRBV6-1
J gene: TRBJ1-1
clone size: -
D gene: -

CDR3 DNA: TGTGCCAGCAGCTCCGGGACAGGAATCTACAATGAGCAGTTCTTC
CDR3 protein: CASSSGTGIYNEQFF
V gene: TRBV6-6
J gene: TRBJ2-1
clone size: -
D gene: TRBD1

CDR3 DNA: TGCGCCAGCAGTCAGGGGGCCCGGGGGGAGCAGTTCTTC
CDR3 protein: CASSQGARGEQFF
V gene: TRBV10-1
J gene: TRBJ2-1
clone size: -
D gene: TRBD1

CDR3 DNA: TGTGCCAGCAGCAAAGGGACTAGCGGGGGCATATACAATGAGCAGTTCTTC
CDR3 protein: CASSKGTSGGIYNEQFF
V gene: TRBV4-2
J gene: TRBJ2-1
clone size: -
D gene: TRBD2

CDR3 DNA: TGTGCCATCAGGAGGGGGCCGGACACTGAAGCTTTCTTT
CDR3 protein: CAIRRGPDTEAFF
V gene: TRBV10-3
J gene: TRBJ1-1
clone size: few
D gene: TRBD1

CDR3 DNA: TGTGCCAGCAGTGAATTCGACAGAGCTCAGGGCTACACCTTC
CDR3 protein: CASSEFDRAQGYTF
V gene: TRBV2
J gene: TRBJ1-2
clone size: -
D gene: -

CDR3 DNA: TGTGCCAGCAGGACCGGGACAGGGGCCCCCGGGGAGCTGTTTTTT
CDR3 protein: CASRTGTGAPGELFF
V gene: TRBV5-8
J gene: TRBJ2-2
clone size: -
D gene: TRBD1

CDR3 DNA: TGTGCCAGCAGCCTAGGCGACCTAAGGCCTTTTACGACCTTC
CDR3 protein: CASSLGDLRPFTTF
V gene: TRBV5-4
J gene: TRBJ1-2
clone size: -
D gene: -

CDR3 DNA: TGTGCCAGTAGTAACGGTCATTTCACCTATGGCTACACCTTC
CDR3 protein: CASSNGHFTYGYTF
V gene: TRBV19
J gene: TRBJ1-2
clone size: -
D gene: -

CDR3 DNA: TGTGCCAGCAGCTCGGGAGAAACAACAAACCAGCTCCGAGGGGTCGATGAGCAGTTCTTC
CDR3 protein: CASSSGETTNQLRGVDEQFF
V gene: TRBV5-4
J gene: TRBJ2-1
clone size: -
D gene: -

CDR3 DNA: TGTGCCAGCAGCTTAGAGCTAGGACGGAGCTCTGGAAACACCATATATTTT
CDR3 protein: CASSLELGRSSGNTIYF
V gene: TRBV7-2
J gene: TRBJ1-3
clone size: -
D gene: -

CDR3 DNA: TGTGCCAGCCGGCTTGGTAGCAATCAGCCCCAGCATTTT
CDR3 protein: CASRLGSNQPQHF
V gene: TRBV28
J gene: TRBJ1-5
clone size: -
D gene: -

CDR3 DNA: TGTGCCAGCAGTTACGAGACTAGAGGCACAGATACGCAGTATTTT
CDR3 protein: CASSYETRGTDTQYF
V gene: TRBV27
J gene: TRBJ2-3
clone size: -
D gene: -

CDR3 DNA: TGTGCCAGCGGGAGGACAGGAGGCGAGCAGTACTTC
CDR3 protein: CASGRTGGEQYF
V gene: TRBV2
J gene: TRBJ2-7
clone size: many
D gene: -

CDR3 DNA: TGTGCCAGGTTGACTAGCGGGGCCACCTACGAGCAGTACTTC
CDR3 protein: CARLTSGATYEQYF
V gene: TRBV7-3
J gene: TRBJ2-7
clone size: -
D gene: TRBD2

CDR3 DNA: TGTGCCAGTAGTGGCCAGCCGGGAACTGAAGCTTTCTTT
CDR3 protein: CASSGQPGTEAFF
V gene: TRBV19
J gene: TRBJ1-1
clone size: -
D gene: -

CDR3 DNA: TGTGCCAGTAGTAATCAGAACACCGGGGAGCTGTTTTTT
CDR3 protein: CASSNQNTGELFF
V gene: TRBV19
J gene: TRBJ2-2
clone size: -
D gene: -

CDR3 DNA: TGTGCCTGGAGTCTTCCCGGGACAGCGCTCTATGGCTACACCTTC
CDR3 protein: CAWSLPGTALYGYTF
V gene: TRBV30
J gene: TRBJ1-2
clone size: -
D gene: TRBD1

CDR3 DNA: TGTGCCTGGATTCCCATGGGCGAGAACACTGAAGCTTTCTTT
CDR3 protein: CAWIPMGENTEAFF
V gene: TRBV30
J gene: TRBJ1-1
clone size: -
D gene: -

CDR3 DNA: TGTGCCAGTAGACTTAGGGGCAGGGGGCGAGGACAGCCCCAGCATTTT
CDR3 protein: CASRLRGRGRGQPQHF
V gene: TRBV19
J gene: TRBJ1-5
clone size: -
D gene: TRBD1

CDR3 DNA: TGCAGTGCTAGATACATTGAGGCTTTCTTT
CDR3 protein: CSARYIEAFF
V gene: TRBV20-1
J gene: TRBJ1-1
clone size: -
D gene: -

CDR3 DNA: TGTGCCTGGAGTTCACCCCGGGCAGGTCACTATGGCTACACCTTC
CDR3 protein: CAWSSPRAGHYGYTF
V gene: TRBV30
J gene: TRBJ1-2
clone size: few
D gene: -

CDR3 DNA: TGTGCCAGCAGCCAAGAAGATGGACAGGGGGATGGCTACACCTTC
CDR3 protein: CASSQEDGQGDGYTF
V gene: TRBV4-2
J gene: TRBJ1-2
clone size: -
D gene: TRBD1

CDR3 DNA: TGTGCCAGCAGCCGTACACTAGACTCCTACAATGAGCAGTTCTTC
CDR3 protein: CASSRTLDSYNEQFF
V gene: TRBV5-4
J gene: TRBJ2-1
clone size: -
D gene: -

CDR3 DNA: TGTGCCAGCAGCCAACAGGACGGCCTTGAAGCTTTCTTT
CDR3 protein: CASSQQDGLEAFF
V gene: TRBV4-2
J gene: TRBJ1-1
clone size: -
D gene: -

CDR3 DNA: TGTGCCAGCAGCTTAGAAGGGTTGGCCGGGGAGCTGTTTTTT
CDR3 protein: CASSLEGLAGELFF
V gene: TRBV11-3
J gene: TRBJ2-2
clone size: -
D gene: -

CDR3 DNA: TGTGCCAGCAGTGAACGAGATCGATCAGCCCAGCATTTT
CDR3 protein: CASSERDRSAQHF
V gene: TRBV6-1
J gene: TRBJ1-5
clone size: -
D gene: -

CDR3 DNA: TGTGCCAGCAGTGAGCAGGGGAACTATGGCTACACCTTC
CDR3 protein: CASSEQGNYGYTF
V gene: TRBV2
J gene: TRBJ1-2
clone size: -
D gene: -

CDR3 DNA: TGTGCCTGGAGTGTGGGAGCGGGGGGGCACGATACGCAGTATTTT
CDR3 protein: CAWSVGAGGHDTQYF
V gene: TRBV30
J gene: TRBJ2-3
clone size: -
D gene: TRBD2

CDR3 DNA: TGTGCCAGCAGCTCAGGACTATACACAGATACGCAGTATTTT
CDR3 protein: CASSSGLYTDTQYF
V gene: TRBV7-3
J gene: TRBJ2-3
clone size: once
D gene: -

CDR3 DNA: TGCGCCAGCAGCCAAGAGTCTCGAGGGACCGGGGCCAACGTCCTGACTTTC
CDR3 protein: CASSQESRGTGANVLTF
V gene: TRBV4-1
J gene: TRBJ2-6
clone size: once
D gene: -

CDR3 DNA: TGTGCCAGCAGTTACTCGATAGGAGCTGAAGCTTTCTTT
CDR3 protein: CASSYSIGAEAFF
V gene: TRBV6-5
J gene: TRBJ1-1
clone size: -
D gene: -

CDR3 DNA: TGTGCCAGCAGCGGGCAGGGGCACGGGAAGCAGCCCCAGCATTTT
CDR3 protein: CASSGQGHGKQPQHF
V gene: TRBV7-9
J gene: TRBJ1-5
clone size: -
D gene: -

CDR3 DNA: TGTGCCAGCAGTGACTCGGTAGACGGCACAGATACGCAGTATTTT
CDR3 protein: CASSDSVDGTDTQYF
V gene: TRBV6-4
J gene: TRBJ2-3
clone size: many
D gene: -

CDR3 DNA: TGTGCCAGCAGTTTGGCGCTAGGGACAGTCAACACCGGGGAGCTGTTTTTT
CDR3 protein: CASSLALGTVNTGELFF
V gene: TRBV7-9
J gene: TRBJ2-2
clone size: -
D gene: TRBD1

CDR3 DNA: TGTGCCAGCAGGGAAATGCCAGGGGCGAGCAATCAGCCCCAGCATTTT
CDR3 protein: CASREMPGASNQPQHF
V gene: TRBV6-1
J gene: TRBJ1-5
clone size: -
D gene: -

CDR3 DNA: TGCAGCGTTGAAGAGGGTTCTGTCACTGAAGCTTTCTTT
CDR3 protein: CSVEEGSVTEAFF
V gene: TRBV29-1
J gene: TRBJ1-1
clone size: -
D gene: -

CDR3 DNA: TGTGCCAGCAGTTTCAGAACCGGGACACCCTCTGGCTACACCTTC
CDR3 protein: CASSFRTGTPSGYTF
V gene: TRBV27
J gene: TRBJ1-2
clone size: -
D gene: -

CDR3 DNA: TGTGCCAGCAGCTCAACACGACTAGTTGGGGGAGAGACCCAGTACTTC
CDR3 protein: CASSSTRLVGGETQYF
V gene: TRBV7-2
J gene: TRBJ2-5
clone size: -
D gene: -

CDR3 DNA: TGTGCCCAACGGACCGGCCCCTACGAGCAGTACTTC
CDR3 protein: CAQRTGPYEQYF
V gene: TRBV10-3
J gene: TRBJ2-7
clone size: -
D gene: -

CDR3 DNA: TGTGCCAGCAGCCACCATAGACTAGCGGGGGGGGACCGGGAGACCCAGTACTTC
CDR3 protein: CASSHHRLAGGDRETQYF
V gene: TRBV5-4
J gene: TRBJ2-5
clone size: -
D gene: TRBD2

CDR3 DNA: TGTGCCAGCAGTGATCGGGGCTTAAGCAATCAGCCCCAGCATTTT
CDR3 protein: CASSDRGLSNQPQHF
V gene: TRBV2
J gene: TRBJ1-5
clone size: -
D gene: -

CDR3 DNA: -
CDR3 protein: CASSTSEPNTEAFF
V gene: TRBV6-5
J gene: TRBJ1-1
clone size: once
D gene: -

CDR3 DNA: TGCGCCAGCAGCTTGGAGGGACAGGGGGTTTCACCCCTCCACTTT
CDR3 protein: CASSLEGQGVSPLHF
V gene: TRBV5-1
J gene: TRBJ1-6
clone size: few
D gene: TRBD1

CDR3 DNA: TGTGCCAGCAGCTTAGATGGTGGGGTTAGCACAGATACGCAGTATTTT
CDR3 protein: CASSLDGGVSTDTQYF
V gene: TRBV7-9
J gene: TRBJ2-3
clone size: -
D gene: -

CDR3 DNA: TGTGCCAGCAGCCCCCTTGGGGGGGCATCCCTGAACACTGAAGCTTTCTTT
CDR3 protein: CASSPLGGASLNTEAFF
V gene: TRBV5-6
J gene: TRBJ1-1
clone size: -
D gene: -

CDR3 DNA: TGTGCCAGCAGCATACAAGGGTACGAGCAGTACTTC
CDR3 protein: CASSIQGYEQYF
V gene: TRBV5-4
J gene: TRBJ2-7
clone size: -
D gene: -